This T cell receptor (beta chain) is from a study of molecular identifiers for immune sequencing clone quantification. TCRdb re-analysed the PCR reads in MiXCR, keeping a single row per CDR3 protein. This table holds about half a million distinct CDR3 sequences, about a fifth found once. Trimming left V 2 bases short and J 15 bases short, with 17 bases between. From germline, CDR1 is MNHEY and CDR2 SVGAGI. The length of the CDR3 is 13 residues. V and J are TRBV6-5 and TRBJ2-1, with D unclear. Material: naive CD8+ T cells from blood, with Jurkat cell RNA spiked in. Described subset: FACS-sorted CD8+CD4-CCR7+CD45RA+ naive T cells. The clonotype originates from a human donor in good health. Some libraries in this study had Jurkat cell RNA spiked in. Written as DNA, the CDR3 is TGTGCCAGCAGTTACACCAAGTCCCTTTACCTGTTCTTC. This codes for CASSYTKSLYLFF.